The clone carrying this TCR beta chain was observed a handful of times. This record comes from a study of control samples from healthy donors and cancer patients. The data were produced by immunoSEQ multiplex PCR, yet TCRdb's version contains in-frame clones alone and is incomplete. Of about 270,000 clones in the sample, almost 85% were seen once. This CDR3 spans 16 amino acids. Germline lookup yields CDR1 SGHVS and CDR2 FQNEAQ. The ends were cut back, 4 bases at V and 2 bases at J, with 18 bases in the middle. The V gene is TRBV7-8, the J gene TRBJ2-7, with D perhaps TRBD1 or TRBD2 (5 bases each). The receptor's source is a woman in her fifties or sixties with lung cancer. What was sequenced was PBMCs. For the CDR3, the DNA is TGTGCCAGCAGCTGGGGGACCCCCTTCGATACCTACGAGCAGTACTTC. Its translation: CASSWGTPFDTYEQYF.